This T cell receptor beta chain emerged from a study of T cells after yellow fever vaccination. CDR3 length: 14 amino acids. V lost 2 bases and J 1 base, leaving 5 bases between the germline ends. Looked up from germline, CDR1 is MNHEY and CDR2 is SVGAGI. The study made its TCR cDNA through 5'RACE template switching. That step introduced a universal primer site along with UMIs. Using its own MiXCR run on the 5' RACE reads, TCRdb lists one record per CDR3 protein. The profile shows 250,000 to 350,000 distinct CDR3 sequences, around 6.8% of them singletons. Study outcomes and limitations: The booster saw the reappearance of most primary-vaccination clones (about 95% CD4, less than 90% CD8). The appearance of a small share of clonotypes in both CD4 and CD8 compartments was observed.

Concerning this clonotype: Its antigen is not known.

The chain employs TRBV6-5 and TRBJ2-2; D is ambiguous. The sequence derives from a man aged 18 to 30 who received the YFV17D yellow fever vaccine. The specimen comprised PBMCs, sampled about 49 days after the first yellow fever vaccination. CDR3 bases: TGTGCCAGCAGTTACAGGCAGAACACCGGGGAGCTGTTTTTT. As protein: CASSYRQNTGELFF.